These 21 T cell receptor beta chains were all obtained from the same sample, sequenced in a study of blood T cell repertoires in COVID-19. The table came from immunoSEQ multiplex PCR; TCRdb's copy has only in-frame clones and leaves some out. Of under 200,000 clones in the sample, about 85% were seen once. Sequenced material: peripheral blood. The receptors derive from a woman in her sixties or seventies with COVID-19, enrolled during active disease.

The rearrangement joins TRBV5-4 to TRBJ2-5; unclear D gene. This CDR3 has 14 amino acids. Germline V gene sequence: CDR1 SGHNT, CDR2 YYREEE (reference sequence). The V gene lost 0 bases and the J gene lost 5 bases, with 11 bases spanning the gap. For the CDR3, the DNA is TGTGCCAGCAGCTTGGACCGATTTGAGGAGACCCAGTACTTC. Its protein product is CASSLDRFEETQYF.

This chain connects TRBV5-1 to TRBJ2-3; D might be TRBD2 (5 bases). The ends were cut back, 4 bases at V and 3 bases at J, with 15 bases in the middle. The germline CDR1 and CDR2 sequences are SGHRS and YFSETQ. CDR3 length: 15 amino acids. CDR3 protein: CASSSGGLETDTQYF. CDR3 nucleotide sequence: TGCGCCAGCAGCAGTGGCGGACTGGAGACAGATACGCAGTATTTT.

The V and J genes are TRBV30 and TRBJ1-2; TRBD1 is a possible D gene (5 bases). The CDR3 has 19 residues. From germline, CDR1 is GTSNPN and CDR2 SVGIG (reference sequence). The V end was cut by 0 bases, the J end by 4 bases, with 27 bases between. Written as DNA, the CDR3 is TGTGCCTGGAGTGTAAGGGGTCAAATGGGGGGGTTTTCGCCCTATGGCTACACCTTC. Translation gives CAWSVRGQMGGFSPYGYTF.

This clone appeared many times. The chain combines TRBV2 with TRBJ1-5; unclear D gene. This CDR3 contains 15 residues. CDR1 SNHLY and CDR2 FYNNEI come from the germline V gene. Trimming took off 3 bases at V and 2 bases at J, with 11 bases between the two ends. CDR3 amino acids: CASSDSSGGNQPQHF. In DNA, the CDR3 is TGTGCCAGCAGTGATTCGTCCGGGGGCAATCAGCCCCAGCATTTT.

This clone occurred once. The chain carries TRBV2 and TRBJ2-2; TRBD2 is a possible D gene (6 bases). The germline V gene encodes CDR1 SNHLY and CDR2 FYNNEI. V shed 3 bases and J shed 4 bases, with 15 bases lying between them. The CDR3 totals 16 residues. CDR3 region: CASSEAAGGVTGELFF. The CDR3 nucleotides read TGTGCCAGCAGTGAGGCAGCAGGAGGGGTCACCGGGGAGCTGTTTTTT.

The chain couples TRBV6-6 to TRBJ1-2; D is possibly TRBD1 (6 bases). The CDR3 is 16 amino acids. Trimming left V 0 bases short and J 6 bases short, with 17 bases between. Germline lookup yields CDR1 MNHNY and CDR2 SVGAGI (reference sequence). CDR3 loop: CASSYSMMQGGDGYTF. The DNA of the CDR3 is TGTGCCAGCAGTTACTCGATGATGCAAGGGGGGGATGGCTACACCTTC.

The chain links TRBV6-5 to TRBJ2-4, with D tentatively TRBD1 (7 bases). The V gene lost 6 bases and the J gene lost 0 bases, with 12 bases spanning the gap. The CDR3 totals 15 residues. Germline V gene lookup returns CDR1 MNHEY and CDR2 SVGAGI. The CDR3 loop reads CASRGGQLAKNIQYF. The CDR3 DNA follows: TGTGCCAGCAGGGGGGGACAGCTAGCCAAAAACATTCAGTACTTC.

The V gene is TRBV30, the J gene TRBJ2-1; D is ambiguous. With 0 bases removed from V and 9 bases from J, the gap between germline ends came to 12 bases. Germline V lookup: CDR1 GTSNPN, CDR2 SVGIG (reference sequence). This CDR3 is built from 13 residues. CDR3 nucleotides: TGTGCCTGGAGTGTATCTTCTGTCGGTGAGCAGTTCTTC. Residues: CAWSVSSVGEQFF.

This chain joins TRBV5-8 and TRBJ1-2, with a tentative D call TRBD1 (5 bases). The CDR3 is 15 residues long. Trimming pared 2 bases from V and 3 bases from J, leaving 14 bases between. Germline CDR1 and CDR2: SGHTS and YDEGEE. The CDR3 loop is CASSFSGRIHYGYTF. In DNA, the CDR3 is TGTGCCAGCAGCTTTTCAGGGAGGATCCACTATGGCTACACCTTC.

The rearrangement links TRBV30 to TRBJ1-5; 9 bases are a match to TRBD1. J was trimmed by 2 bases and V by 3 bases; bases with no gene match: 5. The CDR3 spans 15 residues. Looked up from germline, CDR1 is GTSNPN and CDR2 is SVGIG (reference sequence). CDR3 nucleotide sequence: TGTGCCTGGAGAGGGACAGGGCTGGGCAATCAGCCCCAGCATTTT. Protein sequence: CAWRGTGLGNQPQHF.

The J gene is TRBJ2-1, the V gene TRBV3-1 (or the pseudogene TRBV3-2), with D hard to call. Germline CDR1 LGHDT, CDR2 YNNKEL (reference sequence). The CDR3 sequence is 14 residues long. Trimming pared 2 bases from V and 0 bases from J, leaving 5 bases between. The CDR3 DNA reads TGTGCCAGCAGCCAATTATACTCCTACAATGAGCAGTTCTTC. Amino acid sequence: CASSQLYSYNEQFF.

V and J are TRBV7-2 and TRBJ2-5; D is perhaps TRBD2 (6 bases). The germline gives CDR1 SGHTA, CDR2 FQGNSA. V gave up 1 base and J gave up 4 bases, with 13 bases separating them. The CDR3 extends over 15 amino acids. The CDR3 sequence is CASSLGGERPETQYF. The CDR3 bases are TGTGCCAGCAGCTTAGGGGGGGAGCGCCCAGAGACCCAGTACTTC. The full variable domain, with the rest looked up from reference TRBV7-2 and TRBJ2-5, is GAGVSQSPSNKVTEKGKDVELRCDPISGHTALYWYRQSLGQGLEFLIYFQGNSAPDKSGLPSDRFSAERTGGSVSTLTIQRTQQEDSAVYLCASSLGGERPETQYFGPGTRLLVL.

V is TRBV27 and J is TRBJ1-6; TRBD1 aligns across 8 bases. V was pared by 5 bases and J by 7 bases, with 4 bases of the junction left unmatched. The CDR3 has 14 residues. Germline CDR1 reads MNHEY; CDR2 reads SMNVEV (reference sequence). CDR3 nucleotide sequence: TGTGCCAGCAGTCCCAGGGGGCGCAATTCACCCCTCCACTTT. Translation gives CASSPRGRNSPLHF.

The chain employs TRBV2 and TRBJ1-1; TRBD1 is a possible D gene (5 bases). The CDR3 runs to 14 residues. Trimming removed 5 bases at V and 4 bases at J, with 14 bases between. Germline V gene sequence: CDR1 SNHLY, CDR2 FYNNEI. DNA of the CDR3: TGTGCCAGCAGTACTCGGGACTACGGCACTGAAGCTTTCTTT. This codes for CASSTRDYGTEAFF.

This clone has more than one count but fewer than ten. CDR3 in DNA: TGTGCCAGCCGCGAGGTGGGTCAGCCCCAGCATTTT. Protein sequence: CASREVGQPQHF. This sequence joins TRBV28 and TRBJ1-5; the D is unclear. Germline CDR1 is MDHEN and CDR2 is SYDVKM. The CDR3 runs to 12 residues. Trimming pared 8 bases from V and 6 bases from J, leaving 11 bases between.

The table lists this clone with a count of one. The CDR3 protein is CASSLGTTEAFF. The CDR3 nucleotides are TGTGCCAGCAGTTTAGGGACTACTGAAGCTTTCTTT. This chain uses TRBV12-3 or TRBV12-4 with TRBJ1-1; no reliable D call. CDR3 length equals 12 residues. Trimming stripped 1 base from V and 5 bases from J, with 5 bases between.

The V gene is TRBV6-5, the J gene TRBJ2-7, with D possibly TRBD1 on 5 matching bases. CDR1 and CDR2 (germline): MNHEY, SVGAGI. The length of the CDR3 is 13 residues. Between the trimmed V and J ends, which lost 6 bases and 4 bases, there was a span of 13 bases. CDR3 protein: CASSQAREYEQYV. The CDR3 DNA follows: TGTGCCAGCAGCCAAGCCAGGGAATACGAGCAGTACGTC.

The chain couples TRBV10-3 to TRBJ1-1; D possibly corresponds to TRBD1 (5 bases). The CDR3 is made up of 13 amino acids. Germline V gene data show CDR1 as ENHRY and CDR2 as SYGVKD. V dropped 8 bases and J dropped 1 base, with 11 bases sitting between them. CDR3 coding DNA: TGTGCCATCTCTATCGGACAGAACACTGAAGCTTTCTTT. Its protein product is CAISIGQNTEAFF.

The rearrangement uses TRBV27 and TRBJ1-5; weak D call: TRBD1 (6 bases). V lost 2 bases and J lost 7, with 12 bases in between. Germline V gene sequence: CDR1 MNHEY, CDR2 SMNVEV (reference sequence). CDR3 length: 14 residues. CDR3 in amino acids: CASSLTGIGQPQHF. The CDR3, as DNA: TGTGCCAGCAGTTTAACAGGGATTGGGCAGCCCCAGCATTTT.

J is TRBJ1-5 and V is TRBV7-9, with TRBD1 matching 7 bases. CDR1 SEHNR and CDR2 FQNEAQ come from the germline V gene (reference sequence). The CDR3 is made up of 18 amino acids. Trimming at V came to 5 bases and at J to 2 bases, leaving 15 bases not matched to a gene. CDR3 bases: TGTGCCAGCAGCCCCCCGGGTGTTGAAGGGGGCCGCAATCAGCCCCAGCATTTT. Translated: CASSPPGVEGGRNQPQHF.

This clone has a single count. Other DNA sequences in this sample translate to the same CDR3. This rearrangement joins TRBV9 to TRBJ2-5, with TRBD2 matching over 11 bases. The CDR3 spans 16 residues. V lost 0 bases, J lost 1 base, and 2 bases stayed unmatched. The germline V gene encodes CDR1 SGDLS and CDR2 YYNGEE. The CDR3 nucleotides are TGTGCCAGCAGCGTAGCTCTAGCGGGGGGCCAAGAGACCCAGTACTTC. It codes for CASSVALAGGQETQYF.